The clone carrying this T cell receptor beta chain came up many times. The sample comes from a study of T-cell reconstitution after alpha-beta-depleted transplantation in children. Germline CDR1 and CDR2: MNHEY and SVGAGI. The CDR3 extends over 14 amino acids. The V and J ends lost 0 bases and 0 bases respectively, with 3 bases between them. Unique molecular identifiers were used in preparing the TCRbeta library. MiXCR, run by TCRdb on the PCR reads, gives a single entry per CDR3 protein. Found here are fewer than 200,000 distinct CDR3 sequences, about 6.4% of them singletons; the top ten hold around 3%.

The source was PBMCs from the stem cell graft donor, collected from the stem cell graft. This clonotype was obtained from a human donor who donated a stem cell graft to a child with Wiskott-Aldrich syndrome. The chain uses TRBV6-5 and TRBJ2-1; D uncertain. CDR3 in amino acids: CASSYSNSYNEQFF. The CDR3 bases are TGTGCCAGCAGTTACTCTAACTCCTACAATGAGCAGTTCTTC.